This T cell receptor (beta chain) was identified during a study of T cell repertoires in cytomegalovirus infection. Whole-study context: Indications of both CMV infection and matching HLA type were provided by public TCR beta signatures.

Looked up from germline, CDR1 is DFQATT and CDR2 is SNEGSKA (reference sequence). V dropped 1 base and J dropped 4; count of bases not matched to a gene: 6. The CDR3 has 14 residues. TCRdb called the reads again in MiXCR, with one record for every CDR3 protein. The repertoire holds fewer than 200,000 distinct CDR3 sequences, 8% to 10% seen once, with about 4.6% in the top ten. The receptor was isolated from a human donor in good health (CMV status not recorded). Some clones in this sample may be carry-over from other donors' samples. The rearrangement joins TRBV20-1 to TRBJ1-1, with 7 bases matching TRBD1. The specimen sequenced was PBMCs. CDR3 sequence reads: CSARAQGVPTEAFF. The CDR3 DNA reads TGCAGTGCTAGAGCTCAGGGGGTCCCCACTGAAGCTTTCTTT.